The 3 T cell receptor beta chains below come from one sample, sequenced in a study of OX40 agonist ivuxolimab in advanced cancers. Assay used: immunoSEQ multiplex PCR; TCRdb lists only in-frame clones, some missing. The data show 85,000 to 130,000 clones, 90% seen once. The input for sequencing was CD4+ or CD8+ T cells sorted from blood, taken in a trial of the OX40 agonist ivuxolimab. The receptors derive from an adult with an advanced solid tumor such as melanoma, head and neck, liver or kidney cancer.

The J gene is TRBJ2-1, the V gene TRBV7-8, with D possibly TRBD2 on 6 matching bases. This CDR3 contains 11 residues. Germline CDR1 reads SGHVS; CDR2 reads FQNEAQ. Trimming shortened V by 5 bases and J by 10 bases, and 9 bases separated the two germline ends. The CDR3 is CASSTRGEQFF. Here the CDR3 DNA reads TGTGCCAGCAGCACCCGGGGGGAGCAGTTCTTC.

Remarks on this clone: Other DNA sequences from this sample encode an identical CDR3 as well. This chain joins TRBV28 and TRBJ1-4; 8 nucleotides match TRBD1. The CDR3 has 14 amino acids. Per the germline V gene, CDR1 is MDHEN and CDR2 is SYDVKM. Trimming took 2 bases from V and 8 from J; bases not matched to a gene: 4. CDR3 amino acids: CASSLDRGREKLFF. DNA for the CDR3: TGTGCCAGCAGTTTAGACAGGGGAAGGGAAAAACTGTTTTTT.

As to this clone: The same CDR3 arises from other DNA sequences in this sample as well. The CDR3 region is CASSLARQGQETQYF. CDR3 in DNA: TGTGCCAGCAGCTTAGCCCGACAGGGACAAGAGACCCAGTACTTC. The V gene is TRBV7-9, the J gene TRBJ2-5; 7 bases fit TRBD1. V lost 0 bases, J lost 2 bases, and 3 bases stayed unmatched. CDR1 is SEHNR and CDR2 is FQNEAQ in the germline V gene (reference sequence). This CDR3 region has 15 residues.